A single sample gave rise to the 26 T cell receptor beta chains below, sequenced in a study of T cells in Graves' hyperthyroidism and ophthalmopathy. There were TCR beta CDR3 regions amplified from RNA transcripts. When the TCR CDR3 underwent first-round RT-PCR, the HTBI primer set was used. TCRdb re-analysed the multiplex PCR reads in MiXCR, keeping a single row per CDR3 protein. There are around 570,000 distinct CDR3 sequences in the sample; just under 20% occur only once, and less than 55% lies in the top ten. The sequenced material came from blood. The receptors derive from a man aged 35-49 years with Graves' ophthalmopathy.

The sample holds a few counts of this clonotype. This rearrangement joins TRBV5-8 to TRBJ1-2, with 11 bases that match TRBD1. V lost 4 bases and J lost 5; bases outside the gene matches: 7. The CDR3 has 15 residues. Germline CDR1 and CDR2: SGHTS and YDEGEE. The CDR3 region has the DNA TGTGCCAGCAGCCAACGGACAGGGGGCAAATATGGCTACACCTTC. It yields the protein CASSQRTGGKYGYTF.

V gene TRBV5-1 combines with J gene TRBJ2-7; no reliable D call. The CDR3 is made up of 14 amino acids. Trimming stripped 0 bases from V and 0 bases from J, with 7 bases between. The germline gives CDR1 SGHRS, CDR2 YFSETQ. CDR3: CASSLGQFSYEQYF. CDR3 sequence (DNA): TGCGCCAGCAGCTTGGGACAATTCTCCTACGAGCAGTACTTC.

In the case of this clonotype: The junction does not match germline at one end; this may be a read error. J is TRBJ2-1 and V is TRBV7-9, with 8 positions matching TRBD2. Germline CDR1 is SEHNR and CDR2 is FQNEAQ (reference sequence). CDR3 length: 16 residues. CDR3 in amino acids: CASSPPPSGLYNEQSF. The CDR3 DNA reads TGTGCCAGCAGCCCCCCCCCTAGCGGGTTGTACAATGAGCAGTCCTTC. Drawing the rest from reference TRBV7-9 and TRBJ2-1, the complete variable domain is DTGVSQNPRHKITKRGQNVTFRCDPISEHNRLYWYRQTLGQGPEFLTYFQNEAQLEKSRLLSDRFSAERPKGSFSTLEIQRTEQGDSAMYLCASSPPPSGLYNEQSFGPGTRLTVL.

The sample holds many counts of this clonotype. The chain is built from TRBV7-2 and TRBJ1-4; D unclear. Trimming cost V 1 base and J 8 bases, with 17 bases left between them. CDR1 and CDR2 (germline): SGHTA, FQGNSA. This CDR3 is built from 16 residues. DNA for the CDR3: TGTGCCAGCAGCTTAGGAAATGGTAGGGTTGGGGAAAAACTGTTTTTT. It specifies CASSLGNGRVGEKLFF.

The chain joins TRBV2 to TRBJ2-5, with D maybe TRBD2 (5 bases). From germline, CDR1 is SNHLY and CDR2 FYNNEI. The V gene lost 7 bases and the J gene lost 2 bases, with 14 bases spanning the gap. This CDR3 spans 14 amino acids. CDR3 in amino acids: CASTEGGVQETQYF. The CDR3 DNA is TGTGCCAGCACAGAGGGTGGAGTACAAGAGACCCAGTACTTC.

In this sample, this clonotype turned up a few times. The rearrangement uses TRBV2 and TRBJ2-2; 7 bases match TRBD1. CDR1 is SNHLY and CDR2 is FYNNEI in the germline V gene. J lost 6 bases, V lost 6 bases, and 7 bases had no gene match. The CDR3 spans 14 residues. The CDR3 loop reads CASRPGQAAGELFF. The CDR3 coding sequence is TGTGCCAGCAGACCAGGACAGGCGGCCGGGGAGCTGTTTTTT.

This chain joins TRBV6-1 and TRBJ2-5; 10 nucleotides line up with TRBD1. Per the germline V gene, CDR1 is MNHNS and CDR2 is SASEGT. V gave up 10 bases and J gave up 4 bases; unmatched junction bases: 6. The CDR3 is 13 amino acids. The CDR3 coding sequence is TGTGCCACCCTGACAGGGGGCGTAGAGACCCAGTACTTC. The encoded protein is CATLTGGVETQYF.

This chain connects TRBV7-9 to TRBJ1-6; D is unclear. V was trimmed by 3 bases and J by 7 bases, leaving 7 bases between them. The germline V gene has CDR1 SEHNR and CDR2 FQNEAQ (reference sequence). The CDR3 runs 13 residues. CDR3 sequence (DNA): TGTGCCAGCAGCTTCACGGGAAATTCACCCCTCCACTTT. Protein product: CASSFTGNSPLHF. Combining the CDR3 with reference TRBV7-9 and TRBJ1-6 gives the whole variable domain DTGVSQNPRHKITKRGQNVTFRCDPISEHNRLYWYRQTLGQGPEFLTYFQNEAQLEKSRLLSDRFSAERPKGSFSTLEIQRTEQGDSAMYLCASSFTGNSPLHFGNGTRLTVT.

This clonotype has at least ten counts. As DNA, the CDR3 is TGCGCCAGCACTCCGTCCCGGCAGGGGGCAGATACGCAGTATTTT. This codes for CASTPSRQGADTQYF. J is TRBJ2-3 and V is TRBV5-1; TRBD1 aligns across 7 bases. This CDR3 is built from 15 residues. Germline trimming cut 6 bases from V and 4 bases from J; bases unmatched to any gene: 11. Per the germline V gene, CDR1 is SGHRS and CDR2 is YFSETQ.

This clonotype turned up a few times. V and J are TRBV19 and TRBJ2-7; a weak D match, TRBD1 (5 bases). V lost 6 bases and J lost 0, with 9 bases in between. The CDR3 runs to 13 residues. Germline CDR1 reads LNHDA; CDR2 reads SQIVND (reference sequence). The CDR3 DNA sequence: TGTGCCAGTAGACAGGTGGACTCCTACGAGCAGTACTTC. Protein product: CASRQVDSYEQYF.

The chain joins TRBV28 to TRBJ2-7; 8 nucleotides match TRBD2. The CDR3 extends over 14 amino acids. CDR1 and CDR2 (germline): MDHEN, SYDVKM. Trimming took 2 bases from V and 7 from J; bases not matched to a gene: 7. As DNA, the CDR3 is TGTGCCAGCAGTTTAATGTTAGCGGGACCAGAGCAGTACTTC. Its protein product is CASSLMLAGPEQYF.

This clonotype was seen at least ten times. The chain uses TRBV11-2 and TRBJ2-6; no clear D gene. Germline V gene sequence: CDR1 SGHAT, CDR2 FQNNGV. The V end lost 2 bases, the J end lost 0 bases, and 2 bases lay between the germline ends. The CDR3 is made up of 14 amino acids. The DNA of the CDR3 is TGTGCCAGCAGCTTAAGCTCTGGGGCCAACGTCCTGACTTTC. Residues: CASSLSSGANVLTF.

The sample holds one count of this clonotype. This could be a read error, since a much larger clone is one nucleotide away. The chain joins TRBV6-2 or TRBV6-3 to TRBJ1-1; D is perhaps TRBD1 (6 bases). The CDR3 totals 13 residues. CDR1 is MNHEY, CDR2 SVGEGT, per germline. The CDR3 loop reads CAGSYLTGIEAFF. CDR3 sequence (DNA): TGTGCCGGCAGTTACCTCACAGGGATCGAAGCTTTCTTT.

This clonotype was detected ten times or more. This chain links TRBV12-3 or TRBV12-4 with TRBJ2-5, with 10 bases matching TRBD1. This CDR3 region has 13 residues. Trimming at V came to 3 bases and at J to 9 bases, leaving 4 bases not matched to a gene. CDR3 residues: CASSLGTGVPQYF. The CDR3 DNA sequence: TGTGCCAGCAGTTTGGGGACAGGGGTTCCCCAGTACTTC.

The chain carries TRBV4-3 and TRBJ2-2, with 7 bases that match TRBD2. This CDR3 comprises 17 residues. Germline V gene sequence: CDR1 LGHNA, CDR2 YSLEER. Trimming took 1 base from V and 0 from J; bases not matched to a gene: 5. DNA for the CDR3: TGCGCCAGCAGCCAAGTAGGTAGCGGGCCGAACACCGGGGAGCTGTTTTTT. Its protein is CASSQVGSGPNTGELFF.

The chain has TRBV6-2 or TRBV6-3 and TRBJ2-5; 16 bases match TRBD2. The germline V gene encodes CDR1 MNHEY and CDR2 SVGEGT. The V segment lost 3 bases and the J segment 13 bases; nucleotides outside the gene matches: 8. CDR3 length equals 15 residues. Written as DNA, the CDR3 is TGTGCCAGCAGTTATTCCGGGACTAGCGGGAGGGAACGGTACTTC. Protein: CASSYSGTSGRERYF.

In its sample, this clonotype was seen many times. The V gene is TRBV2, the J gene TRBJ2-1; 7 nucleotides match TRBD1. This CDR3 spans 15 amino acids. The V segment lost 6 bases and the J segment 8 bases; nucleotides outside the gene matches: 13. Germline CDR1 reads SNHLY; CDR2 reads FYNNEI. CDR3 sequence (DNA): TGTGCCAGCAGCGAACAGGGGAGTTGGGGTTATGAGCAGTTCTTC. It is translated as CASSEQGSWGYEQFF. The variable domain in full, completed from reference TRBV2 and TRBJ2-1, reads EPEVTQTPSHQVTQMGQEVILRCVPISNHLYFYWYRQILGQKVEFLVSFYNNEISEKSEIFDDQFSVERPDGSNFTLKIRSTKLEDSAMYFCASSEQGSWGYEQFFGPGTRLTVL.

This clonotype was picked up a small number of times. V and J are TRBV30 and TRBJ2-3; D might be TRBD2 (6 bases). The V and J ends lost 4 bases and 1 base respectively, with 18 bases between them. The CDR3 consists of 16 residues. Looked up from germline, CDR1 is GTSNPN and CDR2 is SVGIG (reference sequence). CDR3 nucleotides: TGTGCCTGGACCTCTCTTAGCGGTTCGGGCACAGATACGCAGTATTTT. Amino acids: CAWTSLSGSGTDTQYF.

The rearrangement uses TRBV28 and TRBJ2-7; D may be TRBD2 (5 bases). The CDR3 has 14 residues. Per germline, CDR1 MDHEN and CDR2 SYDVKM. Trimming stripped 6 bases from V and 0 bases from J, with 12 bases between. The CDR3 nucleotides read TGTGCCAGCAGACTCGGGCTAGCCTCCTACGAGCAGTACTTC. It encodes CASRLGLASYEQYF.

This clonotype appeared a few times. The V gene is TRBV2, the J gene TRBJ2-1; D remains ambiguous. Between the trimmed V and J ends, which lost 5 bases and 10 bases, there was a span of 6 bases. The CDR3 length is 10 residues. Germline CDR1 and CDR2: SNHLY and FYNNEI. The CDR3 reads CASSRREQFF. The CDR3 nucleotides read TGTGCCAGCAGTCGACGGGAGCAGTTCTTC.

CDR3 DNA: TGTGCCAGCAGCCAATTGGTCTATAATTCACCCCTCCACTTT. It translates to CASSQLVYNSPLHF. The chain links TRBV14 to TRBJ1-6; D uncertain. CDR3 length: 14 residues. Per the germline V gene, CDR1 is SGHDN and CDR2 is FVKESK. V lost 2 bases and J 3 bases, leaving 5 bases between the germline ends.

This clonotype was seen ten or more times. The genes are TRBV20-1 and TRBJ2-3, with 9 bases that match TRBD2. J lost 0 bases, V lost 0 bases, and 1 base had no gene match. There are 15 residues in the CDR3. CDR1 DFQATT and CDR2 SNEGSKA come from the germline V gene (reference sequence). CDR3 sequence (DNA): TGCAGTGCTAGAGATAGCGGGAGCAGCACAGATACGCAGTATTTT. This gives the protein CSARDSGSSTDTQYF.

This clonotype was counted ten times or more. The chain combines TRBV30 with TRBJ1-2; D remains unclear. With 8 bases removed from V and 8 bases from J, the gap between germline ends came to 9 bases. The CDR3 consists of 9 residues. Germline V gene data show CDR1 as GTSNPN and CDR2 as SVGIG (reference sequence). The CDR3 protein is CATGLGYTF. The DNA for the CDR3 is TGTGCCACCGGGCTAGGCTACACCTTC.

This clonotype occurred a few times. The chain uses TRBV4-1 and TRBJ2-5; D call uncertain. V was pared by 6 bases and J by 5 bases, with 13 bases between. There are 13 residues in the CDR3. Germline V CDR1 and CDR2: MGHRA, YSYEKL. In DNA form, the CDR3 reads TGCGCCAGCAGAAGAGCCCCGTTCGAGACCCAGTACTTC. Encoded protein: CASRRAPFETQYF.

The chain has TRBV14 and TRBJ2-2, with unresolved D. Germline assignment: CDR1 SGHDN and CDR2 FVKESK. CDR3 length equals 11 residues. Between the trimmed V and J ends, which lost 4 bases and 9 bases, there was a span of 6 bases. The CDR3 DNA follows: TGTGCCAGCAGCCGGGTCCGGGAGCTGTTTTTT. Translated, it gives CASSRVRELFF. The full variable domain, with the rest looked up from reference TRBV14 and TRBJ2-2, is EAGVTQFPSHSVIEKGQTVTLRCDPISGHDNLYWYRRVMGKEIKFLLHFVKESKQDESGMPNNRFLAERTGGTYSTLKVQPAELEDSGVYFCASSRVRELFFGEGSRLTVL.

V usage is TRBV11-2 and J usage is TRBJ2-7; tentatively, D is TRBD1 (6 bases). V dropped 0 bases and J dropped 6 bases, with 12 bases sitting between them. The germline V gene has CDR1 SGHAT and CDR2 FQNNGV. The CDR3 covers 14 residues. The CDR3 loop reads CASSLDRARGEQYF. The DNA for the CDR3 is TGTGCCAGCAGCTTAGATCGGGCCAGGGGCGAGCAGTACTTC.